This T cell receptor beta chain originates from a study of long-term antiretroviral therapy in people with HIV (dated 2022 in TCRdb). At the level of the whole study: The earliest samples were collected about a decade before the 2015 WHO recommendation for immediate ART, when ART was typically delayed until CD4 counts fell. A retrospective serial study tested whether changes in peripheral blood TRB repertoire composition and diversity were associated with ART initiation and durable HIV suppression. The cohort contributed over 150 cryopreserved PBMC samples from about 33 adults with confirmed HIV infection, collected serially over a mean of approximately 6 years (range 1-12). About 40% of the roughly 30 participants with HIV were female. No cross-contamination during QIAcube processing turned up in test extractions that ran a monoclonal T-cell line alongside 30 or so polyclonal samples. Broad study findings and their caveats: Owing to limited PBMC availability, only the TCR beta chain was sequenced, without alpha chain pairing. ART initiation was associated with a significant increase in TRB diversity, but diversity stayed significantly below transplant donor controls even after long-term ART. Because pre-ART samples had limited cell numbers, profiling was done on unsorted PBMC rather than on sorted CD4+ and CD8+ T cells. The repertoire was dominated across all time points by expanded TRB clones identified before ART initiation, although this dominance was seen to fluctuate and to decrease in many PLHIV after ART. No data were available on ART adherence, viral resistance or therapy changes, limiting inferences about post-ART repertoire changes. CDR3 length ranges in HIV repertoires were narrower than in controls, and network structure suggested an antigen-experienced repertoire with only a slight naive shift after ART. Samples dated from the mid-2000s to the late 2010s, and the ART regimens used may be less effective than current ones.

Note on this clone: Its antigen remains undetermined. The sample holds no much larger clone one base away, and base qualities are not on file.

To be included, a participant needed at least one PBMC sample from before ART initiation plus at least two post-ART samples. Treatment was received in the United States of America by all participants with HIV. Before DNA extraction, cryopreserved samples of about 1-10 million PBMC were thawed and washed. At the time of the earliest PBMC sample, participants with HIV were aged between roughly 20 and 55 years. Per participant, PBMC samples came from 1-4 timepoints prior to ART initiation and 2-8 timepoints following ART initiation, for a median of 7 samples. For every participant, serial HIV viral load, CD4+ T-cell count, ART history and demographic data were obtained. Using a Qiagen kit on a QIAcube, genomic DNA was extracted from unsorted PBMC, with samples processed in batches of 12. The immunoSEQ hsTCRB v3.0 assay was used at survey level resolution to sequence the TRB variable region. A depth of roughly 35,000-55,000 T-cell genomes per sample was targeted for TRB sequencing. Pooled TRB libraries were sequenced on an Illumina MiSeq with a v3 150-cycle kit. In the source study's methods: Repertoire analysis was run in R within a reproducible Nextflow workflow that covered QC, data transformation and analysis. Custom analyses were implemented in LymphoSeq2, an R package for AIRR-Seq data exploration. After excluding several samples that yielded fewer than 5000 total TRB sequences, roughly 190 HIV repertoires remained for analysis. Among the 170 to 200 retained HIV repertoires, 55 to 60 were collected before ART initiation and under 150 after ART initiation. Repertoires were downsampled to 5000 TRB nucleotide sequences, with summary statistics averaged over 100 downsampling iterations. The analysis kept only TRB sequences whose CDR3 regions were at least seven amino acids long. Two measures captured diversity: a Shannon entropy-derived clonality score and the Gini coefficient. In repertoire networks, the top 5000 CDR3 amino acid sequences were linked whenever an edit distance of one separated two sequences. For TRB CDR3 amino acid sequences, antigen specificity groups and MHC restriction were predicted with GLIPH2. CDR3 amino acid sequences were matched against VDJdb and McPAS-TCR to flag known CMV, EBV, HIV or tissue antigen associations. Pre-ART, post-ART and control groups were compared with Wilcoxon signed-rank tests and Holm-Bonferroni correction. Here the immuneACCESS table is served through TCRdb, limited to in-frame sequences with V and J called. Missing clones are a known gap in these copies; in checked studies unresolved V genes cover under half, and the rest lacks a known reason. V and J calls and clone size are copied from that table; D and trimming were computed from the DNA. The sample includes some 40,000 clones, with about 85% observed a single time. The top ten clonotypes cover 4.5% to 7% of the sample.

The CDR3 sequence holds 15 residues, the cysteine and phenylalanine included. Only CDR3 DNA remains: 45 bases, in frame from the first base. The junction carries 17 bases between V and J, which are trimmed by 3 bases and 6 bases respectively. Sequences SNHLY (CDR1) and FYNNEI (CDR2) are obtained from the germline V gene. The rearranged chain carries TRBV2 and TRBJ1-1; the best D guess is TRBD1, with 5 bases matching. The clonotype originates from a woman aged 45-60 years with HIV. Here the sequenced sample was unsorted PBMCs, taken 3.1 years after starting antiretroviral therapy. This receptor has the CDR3 CASSDTTALGAEAFF. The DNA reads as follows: TGTGCCAGCAGTGACACTACGGCCTTGGGGGCTGAAGCTTTCTTT.